The sequence of this T cell receptor (beta chain) was determined in a study of cytomegalovirus exposure and HLA in healthy donors. Study-level points and caveats: Common viral pathogens (according to a later analysis) appeared linked to several of the most significant clusters.

Vbeta (60) and Jbeta (13) primers were used in the PCR. The data were produced by immunoSEQ multiplex PCR, yet TCRdb's version contains in-frame clones alone and is incomplete. The sample has 180,000 or so clones, 9.5% seen once. This clone has a handful of counts. The antigen is undetermined. The sample was PBMCs. The clonotype comes from a woman aged 25-40 years in good health and CMV-seropositive.

In DNA form, the CDR3 reads TGTGCCAGCAGGGGTCTCAACAGTTATAACTATGGCTACACCTTC. It yields the protein CASRGLNSYNYGYTF. The chain couples TRBV2 to TRBJ1-2; no clear D. V lost 6 bases and J lost 1, with 15 bases in between. CDR1 and CDR2 from the germline V gene are SNHLY and FYNNEI. The CDR3 sequence is 15 residues long. The full variable domain, completed using reference TRBV2 and TRBJ1-2, is EPEVTQTPSHQVTQMGQEVILRCVPISNHLYFYWYRQILGQKVEFLVSFYNNEISEKSEIFDDQFSVERPDGSNFTLKIRSTKLEDSAMYFCASRGLNSYNYGYTFGSGTRLTVV.